The clone carrying this T cell receptor (beta chain) occurred once. The record originates from a study of siplizumab effects on memory and regulatory T cells. Sequencing used immunoSEQ multiplex PCR; TCRdb keeps in-frame clones, though not all of them. The profile shows 97,000 or so clones, 80% to 95% of them singletons. The CDR3 extends over 16 amino acids. Germline assignment: CDR1 MNHEY and CDR2 SMNVEV (reference sequence). V was shortened by 3 bases and J by 7 bases, with 19 bases between the two germline ends. The source material was CD4+ T cells sorted from blood. The source is a human donor in good health. The chain links TRBV27 to TRBJ2-1; no firm D call. This CDR3 is CASSLYLSSARNEQFF. The CDR3 nucleotides are TGTGCCAGCAGTTTGTACCTGTCCAGCGCGAGGAATGAGCAGTTCTTC.